The 2 T cell receptor beta chains presented below share a single source sample, sequenced in a study of blood T cell repertoires in COVID-19. Produced via immunoSEQ multiplex PCR; TCRdb's table is partial and in-frame only. The sample lists roughly 130,000 clones, around 80% occurring once. The sample consisted of peripheral blood. These receptors all come from a man aged 70-80 years with acute or convalescent COVID-19.

This chain uses TRBV20-1 with TRBJ1-2, with D unresolved. The CDR3 length is 10 residues. Trimming took off 6 bases at V and 3 bases at J, with 5 bases between the two ends. Germline assignment: CDR1 DFQATT and CDR2 SNEGSKA (reference sequence). CDR3 nucleotides: TGCAGTGCAGACTACTATGGCTACACCTTC. It is translated as CSADYYGYTF.

The rearrangement uses TRBV29-1 and TRBJ1-2; 8 bases match TRBD1. V trimming: 4 bases; J trimming: 5 bases; junction bases outside the gene matches: 9. This CDR3 contains 14 residues. CDR1 SQVTM and CDR2 ANQGSEA come from the germline V gene. The CDR3 sequence is CSVGAGGFGYGYTF. Written as DNA, the CDR3 is TGCAGCGTTGGGGCAGGGGGCTTTGGGTATGGCTACACCTTC.